The 23 T cell receptor beta chains below all came from one sample that was sequenced in a study of blood T cell repertoires in COVID-19. Produced via immunoSEQ multiplex PCR; TCRdb's table is partial and in-frame only. This repertoire shows approximately 150,000 clones, roughly 89% found once; its top ten account for 0.95%. Sequencing input: peripheral blood. The source of these receptors is a woman between 45 and 65 years old with acute or convalescent COVID-19.

The chain uses TRBV7-9 and TRBJ2-5, with D perhaps matching TRBD1 (5 bases). The germline V gene encodes CDR1 SEHNR and CDR2 FQNEAQ (reference sequence). The ends were cut back, 5 bases at V and 1 base at J, with 14 bases in the middle. There are 15 residues in the CDR3. The CDR3, as DNA: TGTGCCAGCAGCCCCTCCCTAGGGGTCCAAGAGACCCAGTACTTC. It specifies CASSPSLGVQETQYF.

The chain uses TRBV24-1 and TRBJ2-7; perhaps TRBD2 as D (5 bases). Germline V lookup: CDR1 KGHDR, CDR2 SFDVKD. Trimming pared 3 bases from V and 4 bases from J, leaving 12 bases between. The CDR3 sequence is 14 residues long. In nucleotides, the CDR3 is TGTGCCACCAGTGATGCCGGGGTTCCTTACGAGCAGTACTTC. It is translated as CATSDAGVPYEQYF.

This chain links TRBV18 with TRBJ2-3; 11 nucleotides match TRBD1. CDR3 length equals 18 residues. The junction had 13 bases not matched to a gene; V was cut back by 4 bases and J by 4 bases. CDR1 and CDR2 (germline): KGHSH, LQKENI. The CDR3 DNA is TGTGCCAGCTCACTTGCCCGGACAGGGGGCGGTATCGCAGATACGCAGTATTTT. Translated: CASSLARTGGGIADTQYF.

The rearrangement links TRBV6-5 to TRBJ2-2; the D gene is possibly TRBD2 (7 bases). CDR3 length: 15 residues. The ends were cut back, 2 bases at V and 5 bases at J, with 12 bases in the middle. Germline assignment: CDR1 MNHEY and CDR2 SVGAGI. The CDR3 DNA reads as TGTGCCAGCAGTTACGAGGGAGGGGGTACCGGGGAGCTGTTTTTT. Amino acids: CASSYEGGGTGELFF.

V usage is TRBV11-2 and J usage is TRBJ2-7; 9 positions agree with TRBD1. The CDR3 runs 15 residues. Germline values: CDR1 SGHAT, CDR2 FQNNGV. V was pared by 5 bases and J by 4 bases, with 9 bases of the junction left unmatched. The CDR3: CASSEPGQGIYEQYF. The CDR3 region has the DNA TGTGCCAGCAGCGAACCGGGACAGGGCATTTACGAGCAGTACTTC.

This chain uses TRBV30 with TRBJ1-4; TRBD1 agrees at 10 bases. J gave up 6 bases and V 3 bases, and 4 bases lay outside the gene matches. The CDR3 has 14 amino acids. CDR1 GTSNPN and CDR2 SVGIG come from the germline V gene (reference sequence). The CDR3 reads CAWRAGTGDEKLFF. Here the CDR3 DNA reads TGTGCCTGGAGAGCCGGGACAGGGGATGAAAAACTGTTTTTT.

The chain combines TRBV5-1 with TRBJ1-2, with 7 positions matching TRBD1. This CDR3 comprises 14 residues. Germline V gene sequence: CDR1 SGHRS, CDR2 YFSETQ. The V segment lost 2 bases and the J segment 3 bases; nucleotides outside the gene matches: 4. CDR3 loop: CASSFQGGDYGYTF. CDR3 in DNA: TGCGCCAGCAGCTTCCAGGGGGGAGACTATGGCTACACCTTC.

This chain links TRBV5-1 with TRBJ1-2; 9 bases align to TRBD1. Germline trimming cut 4 bases from V and 4 bases from J; bases unmatched to any gene: 5. This CDR3 region has 14 residues. Germline V gene sequence: CDR1 SGHRS, CDR2 YFSETQ. CDR3 DNA sequence: TGCGCCAGCAGCGCCGGACAGGGGACCTATGGCTACACCTTC. Translating gives CASSAGQGTYGYTF.

This rearrangement joins TRBV5-1 to TRBJ2-5, with 10 bases matching TRBD2. CDR1 and CDR2 (germline): SGHRS, YFSETQ. Trimming took 0 bases from V and 1 from J; bases not matched to a gene: 0. The CDR3 loop spans 15 amino acids. The CDR3 reads CASSLASGGQETQYF. DNA of the CDR3: TGCGCCAGCAGCTTGGCTAGCGGGGGCCAAGAGACCCAGTACTTC. The full variable domain, with the rest looked up from reference TRBV5-1 and TRBJ2-5, is KAGVTQTPRYLIKTRGQQVTLSCSPISGHRSVSWYQQTPGQGLQFLFEYFSETQRNKGNFPGRFSGRQFSNSRSEMNVSTLELGDSALYLCASSLASGGQETQYFGPGTRLLVL.

The chain recombines TRBV3-1 (or the pseudogene TRBV3-2) with TRBJ2-1, with 8 bases lining up with TRBD1. This CDR3 has 15 amino acids. The germline CDR1 and CDR2 sequences are LGHDT and YNNKEL (reference sequence). With V trimmed by 5 bases and J by 7 bases, 10 bases remained unmatched. The CDR3: CASSGRTGGWNEQFF. In DNA, the CDR3 is TGTGCCAGCAGCGGCCGTACAGGGGGATGGAATGAGCAGTTCTTC.

This clone was observed a few times. The chain couples TRBV23-1 to TRBJ1-5, with TRBD1 matching over 8 bases. TRBV23-1 is noted as an ORF with a role that remains uncertain. The trim removed 8 bases at V and 4 bases at J, leaving 10 bases unmatched. The CDR3 is 15 amino acids. CDR3: CASPQSGQVNQPQHF. The CDR3 nucleotides are TGCGCCAGCCCTCAATCGGGACAGGTTAATCAGCCCCAGCATTTT.

V is TRBV24-1 and J is TRBJ2-3, with D unclear. Germline assignment: CDR1 KGHDR and CDR2 SFDVKD. The CDR3 consists of 13 residues. V lost 1 base to trimming and J lost 4 bases, with 5 bases between them. CDR3 sequence reads: CATSDLGADTQYF. In nucleotides, the CDR3 is TGTGCCACCAGTGATTTAGGAGCAGATACGCAGTATTTT.

This clone has a single count. The chain carries TRBV9 and TRBJ1-1; D may be TRBD1 (6 bases). V lost 0 bases, J lost 8 bases, and 11 bases lay in between. The CDR3 totals 13 residues. In germline, CDR1 is SGDLS, CDR2 YYNGEE. In DNA, the CDR3 is TGTGCCAGCAGCGTAGCTGGTGGGGGCGAAGCTTTCTTT. It specifies CASSVAGGGEAFF.

As to this clone: An end of the junction differs from the germline gene, which may be a read error. The chain employs TRBV6-2 or TRBV6-3 and TRBJ2-7; weak D call: TRBD2 (5 bases). This CDR3 region has 14 residues. The germline gives CDR1 MNHEY, CDR2 SVGEGT. The CDR3 sequence: CASSDSGLPYEQYF. The DNA for the CDR3 is TGTGCCAGCAGTGACTCCGGACTCCCCTACGAGCAGTACTTC.

V gene TRBV12-2 combines with J gene TRBJ2-7; TRBD1 reflects the table's D call only, with no check against the DNA. TRBV12-2 is termed a pseudogene. CDR3 length equals 17 residues. The CDR3 is CASRLDPKRTAFYEQYF. The CDR3 coding sequence is TGTGCAAGTCGCTTAGACCCCAAACGGACAGCCTTTTACGAGCAGTACTTC.

The V call is TRBV25-1, the J call TRBJ2-3; 13 bases map to TRBD2. The CDR3 contains 16 residues. V lost 3 bases, J lost 4 bases, and 4 bases stayed unmatched. Germline V gene data show CDR1 as MGHDK and CDR2 as SYGVNS. The CDR3: CASSDPLAGGADTQYF. DNA of the CDR3: TGTGCCAGCAGTGACCCACTAGCGGGAGGGGCAGATACGCAGTATTTT. The whole variable domain, filled in from reference TRBV25-1 and TRBJ2-3, reads EADIYQTPRYLVIGTGKKITLECSQTMGHDKMYWYQQDPGMELHLIHYSYGVNSTEKGDLSSESTVSRIRTEHFPLTLESARPSHTSQYLCASSDPLAGGADTQYFGPGTRLTVL.

The table lists this clone with a count of one. V and J are TRBV30 and TRBJ2-7; D is perhaps TRBD1 (6 bases). Germline values: CDR1 GTSNPN, CDR2 SVGIG (reference sequence). The germline V and J ends were trimmed by 4 bases and 5 bases, with 12 bases remaining between them. The CDR3 extends over 12 amino acids. The DNA of the CDR3 is TGTGCCTGGACTCCCAGGGGCAACGAGCAGTACTTC. Residues: CAWTPRGNEQYF.

This sequence joins TRBV19 and TRBJ2-7; 8 positions agree with TRBD1. After removal of 5 bases from V and 3 bases from J, the junction contained 6 bases not matched to a gene. This CDR3 is 14 amino acids long. Germline-derived CDR1 and CDR2 are LNHDA and SQIVND (reference sequence). DNA of the CDR3: TGTGCCAGTAGTCAGGGACAGGCGAGCTACGAGCAGTACTTC. As protein: CASSQGQASYEQYF.

The chain recombines TRBV11-2 with TRBJ2-3; 7 bases are a match to TRBD2. Trimming at V came to 1 base and at J to 0 bases, leaving 7 bases not matched to a gene. In germline, CDR1 is SGHAT, CDR2 FQNNGV. The CDR3 length is 17 residues. CDR3 sequence (DNA): TGTGCCAGCAGCTTAGTTGGTAGCGGGCATAGCACAGATACGCAGTATTTT. Its protein product is CASSLVGSGHSTDTQYF. Full variable domain (rest looked up from reference TRBV11-2 and TRBJ2-3): EAGVAQSPRYKIIEKRQSVAFWCNPISGHATLYWYQQILGQGPKLLIQFQNNGVVDDSQLPKDRFSAERLKGVDSTLKIQPAKLEDSAVYLCASSLVGSGHSTDTQYFGPGTRLTVL.

The CDR3: CASSWTSGRASDEQYF. CDR3 nucleotide sequence: TGTGCCAGCAGCTGGACTAGCGGGAGGGCCTCGGACGAGCAGTACTTC. V gene TRBV13 combines with J gene TRBJ2-7, with TRBD2 identical over 15 bases. The CDR3 runs to 16 residues. Germline loops: CDR1 PRHDT, CDR2 FYEKMQ (reference sequence). Trimming took 4 bases from V and 5 from J; bases not matched to a gene: 6.

The rearrangement links TRBV5-1 to TRBJ2-7; the match to TRBD2 covers 7 bases. The CDR3 is 16 residues long. Per the germline V gene, CDR1 is SGHRS and CDR2 is YFSETQ. After removal of 4 bases from V and 1 base from J, the junction contained 11 bases not matched to a gene. The DNA of the CDR3 is TGCGCCAGCAGCCGGGCCGCGGGGGAGGTTTCCTACGAGCAGTACTTC. Its translation is CASSRAAGEVSYEQYF.

This clone was detected once. This chain uses TRBV7-9 with TRBJ1-2; no clear D gene. Trimming removed 6 bases at V and 4 bases at J, with 12 bases between. Germline CDR1 SEHNR, CDR2 FQNEAQ (reference sequence). The CDR3 extends over 13 amino acids. The CDR3 reads CASRPDTAYGYTF. CDR3 DNA: TGTGCCAGCAGACCCGACACGGCCTATGGCTACACCTTC.

The chain joins TRBV6-5 to TRBJ2-7, with 7 nucleotides matching TRBD1. V lost 2 bases to trimming and J lost 2 bases; unmatched junction nucleotides: 3. This CDR3 contains 14 residues. CDR1 and CDR2 (germline): MNHEY, SVGAGI. CDR3 sequence: CASSYGDRAYEQYF. CDR3 DNA: TGTGCCAGCAGTTACGGGGACAGAGCCTACGAGCAGTACTTC.